The subject of this entry is one TCR beta chain. The antigen remains undetermined. The source of the sample is a study of OX40 agonist ivuxolimab in advanced cancers. Study details: An agonistic human IgG2 monoclonal antibody against OX40 (CD134) was given. Dose-escalation patients suffered from hepatocellular carcinoma, melanoma, renal cell or head and neck cancer.

Overall study results and limits: Antigen targets of the expanded peripheral T cells went undetermined. Partial responders dosed at 0.1-3.0 mg/kg displayed clonal expansion ranking among the lowest.

The CDR3 consists of 16 residues. The table came from immunoSEQ multiplex PCR; TCRdb's copy has only in-frame clones and leaves some out. This sample has approximately 70,000 clones, with roughly 85% found just once. The V and J genes are TRBV21-1 and TRBJ2-1; the DNA was not compared with TRBD2, the D call given in the table. TRBV21-1 represents a pseudogene. The sequence derives from an adult with an advanced solid tumor such as melanoma, head and neck, liver or kidney cancer. The sequenced sample was CD4+ or CD8+ T cells sorted from blood, obtained in a trial of the OX40 agonist ivuxolimab. CDR3 residues: CASSKGREWFYNEQFF. The CDR3 DNA is TGTGCCAGCAGCAAAGGTCGGGAGTGGTTCTACAATGAGCAGTTCTTC.